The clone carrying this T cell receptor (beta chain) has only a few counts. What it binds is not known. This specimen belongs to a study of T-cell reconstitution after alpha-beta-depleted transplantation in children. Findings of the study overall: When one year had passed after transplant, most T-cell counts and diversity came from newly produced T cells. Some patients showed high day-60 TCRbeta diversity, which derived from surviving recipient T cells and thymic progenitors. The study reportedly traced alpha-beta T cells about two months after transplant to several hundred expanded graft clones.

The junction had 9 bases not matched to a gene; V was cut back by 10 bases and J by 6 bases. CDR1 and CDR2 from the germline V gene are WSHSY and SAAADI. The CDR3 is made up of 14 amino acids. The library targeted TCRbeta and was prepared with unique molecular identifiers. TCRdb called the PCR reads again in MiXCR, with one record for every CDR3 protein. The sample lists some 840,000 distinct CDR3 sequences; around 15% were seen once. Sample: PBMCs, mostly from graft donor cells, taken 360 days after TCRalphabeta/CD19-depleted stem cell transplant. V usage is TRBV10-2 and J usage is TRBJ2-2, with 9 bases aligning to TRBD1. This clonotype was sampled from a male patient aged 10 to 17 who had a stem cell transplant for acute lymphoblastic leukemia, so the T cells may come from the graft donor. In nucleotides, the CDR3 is TGCGCCATGCTTGGGACAGGGAATGCCGGGGAGCTGTTTTTT. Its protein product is CAMLGTGNAGELFF.